The clone carrying this T cell receptor beta chain has at least ten counts. What it recognizes is unknown. The sample originates from a study of regulatory T cells in long-lasting Graves disease. Study findings and constraints: Segments TRBV28, TRBJ1-2 and TRBJ2-5 showed preferential usage in persistent disease. Whereas 966 public clonotypes were shared by new patients, persistent patients shared more, at about 2,500. The work looked only at peripheral blood and did not look at thyroid tissue.

Libraries of TCR beta came from iRepertoire HTBI primers plus Arm-PCR of CDR3 regions. TCRdb reprocessed the multiplex PCR reads via MiXCR and lists one record per CDR3 protein. The data hold approximately 380,000 distinct CDR3 sequences, with more than 20% observed a single time. V was cut by 8 bases and J by 9 bases, with 24 bases left in between. Germline CDR1 reads SNHLY; CDR2 reads FYNNEI. This CDR3 spans 15 amino acids. The time point is: persistent/refractory GD, antithyroid drugs over 5 years with positive TRAb. RNA isolated from PBMCs was used to make the TCR library. The source of this sequence is a female donor with Graves disease. The chain has TRBV2 and TRBJ2-3; no clear D. The source material was peripheral blood mononuclear cells (PBMCs), sampled when the disease was refractory, from a patient treated with antithyroid drugs. For the CDR3, the DNA is TGTGCCAGCTCCCCTCGGGTGTTGATGGGTGTCACGCAGTATTTT. Its translation is CASSPRVLMGVTQYF.